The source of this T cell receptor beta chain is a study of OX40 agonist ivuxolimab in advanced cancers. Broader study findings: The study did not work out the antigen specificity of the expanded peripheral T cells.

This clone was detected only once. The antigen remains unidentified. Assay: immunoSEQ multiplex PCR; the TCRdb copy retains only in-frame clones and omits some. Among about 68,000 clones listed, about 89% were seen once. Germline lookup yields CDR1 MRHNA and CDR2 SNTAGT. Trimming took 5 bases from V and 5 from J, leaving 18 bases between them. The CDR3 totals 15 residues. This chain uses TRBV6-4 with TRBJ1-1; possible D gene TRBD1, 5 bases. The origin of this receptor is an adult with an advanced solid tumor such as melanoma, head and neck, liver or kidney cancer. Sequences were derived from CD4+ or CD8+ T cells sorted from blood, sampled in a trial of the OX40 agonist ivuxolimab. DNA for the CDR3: TGTGCCAGCAGTCCCGTCCCTCAAGGGGCGACTGAAGCTTTCTTT. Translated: CASSPVPQGATEAFF.